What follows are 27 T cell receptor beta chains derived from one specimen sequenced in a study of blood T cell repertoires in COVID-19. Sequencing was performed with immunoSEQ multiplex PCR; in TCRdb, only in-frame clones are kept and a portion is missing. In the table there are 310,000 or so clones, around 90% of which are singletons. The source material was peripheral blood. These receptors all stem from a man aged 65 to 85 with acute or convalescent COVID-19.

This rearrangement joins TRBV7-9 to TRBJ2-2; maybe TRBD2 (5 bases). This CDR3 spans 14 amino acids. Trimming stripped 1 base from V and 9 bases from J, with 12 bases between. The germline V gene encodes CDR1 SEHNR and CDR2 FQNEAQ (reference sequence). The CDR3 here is CASSLEEGSRELFF. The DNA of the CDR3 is TGTGCCAGCAGCTTAGAAGAGGGCAGCCGGGAGCTGTTTTTT.

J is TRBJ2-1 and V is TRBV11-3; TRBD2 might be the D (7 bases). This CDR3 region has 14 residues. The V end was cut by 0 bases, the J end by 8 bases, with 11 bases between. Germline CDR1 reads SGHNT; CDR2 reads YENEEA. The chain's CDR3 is CASSLDRGADEQFF. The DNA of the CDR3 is TGTGCCAGCAGCTTAGATCGGGGGGCGGATGAGCAGTTCTTC.

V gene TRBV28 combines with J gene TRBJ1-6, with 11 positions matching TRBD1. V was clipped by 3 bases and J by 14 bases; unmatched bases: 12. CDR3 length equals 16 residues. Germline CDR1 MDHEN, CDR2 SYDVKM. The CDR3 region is CASSLASGTGGGSLHF. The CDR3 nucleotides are TGTGCCAGCAGTTTGGCCTCCGGGACAGGGGGGGGTTCCCTCCACTTT. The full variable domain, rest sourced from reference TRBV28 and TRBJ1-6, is DVKVTQSSRYLVKRTGEKVFLECVQDMDHENMFWYRQDPGLGLRLIYFSYDVKMKEKGDIPEGYSVSREKKERFSLILESASTNQTSMYLCASSLASGTGGGSLHFGNGTRLTVT.

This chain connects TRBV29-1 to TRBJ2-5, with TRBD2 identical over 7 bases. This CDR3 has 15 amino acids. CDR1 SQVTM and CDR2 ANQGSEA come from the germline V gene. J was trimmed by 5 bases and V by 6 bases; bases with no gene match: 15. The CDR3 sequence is CSVGPNGLVGETQYF. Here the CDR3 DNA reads TGCAGCGTAGGACCGAACGGACTAGTCGGGGAGACCCAGTACTTC.

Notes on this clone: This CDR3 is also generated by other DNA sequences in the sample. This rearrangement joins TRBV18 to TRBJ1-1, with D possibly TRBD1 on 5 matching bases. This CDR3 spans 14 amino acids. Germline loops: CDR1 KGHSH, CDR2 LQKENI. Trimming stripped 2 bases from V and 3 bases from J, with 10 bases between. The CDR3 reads CASSPTRGDTEAFF. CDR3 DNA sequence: TGTGCCAGCTCACCAACCCGGGGGGACACTGAAGCTTTCTTT. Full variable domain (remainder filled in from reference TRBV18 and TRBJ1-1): NAGVMQNPRHLVRRRGQEARLRCSPMKGHSHVYWYRQLPEEGLKFMVYLQKENIIDESGMPKERFSAEFPKEGPSILRIQQVVRGDSAAYFCASSPTRGDTEAFFGQGTRLTVV.

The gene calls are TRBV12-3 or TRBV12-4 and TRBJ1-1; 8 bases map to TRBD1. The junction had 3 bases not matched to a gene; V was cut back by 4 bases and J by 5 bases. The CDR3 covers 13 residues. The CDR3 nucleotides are TGTGCCAGCAGTTATGACAGGGGAACTGAAGCTTTCTTT. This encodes CASSYDRGTEAFF.

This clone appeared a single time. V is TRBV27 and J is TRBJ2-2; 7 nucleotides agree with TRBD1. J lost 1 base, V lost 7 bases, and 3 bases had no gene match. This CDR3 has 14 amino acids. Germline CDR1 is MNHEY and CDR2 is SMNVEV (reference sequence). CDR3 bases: TGTGCCAGCATCAACAGGGGGAACACCGGGGAGCTGTTTTTT. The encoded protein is CASINRGNTGELFF.

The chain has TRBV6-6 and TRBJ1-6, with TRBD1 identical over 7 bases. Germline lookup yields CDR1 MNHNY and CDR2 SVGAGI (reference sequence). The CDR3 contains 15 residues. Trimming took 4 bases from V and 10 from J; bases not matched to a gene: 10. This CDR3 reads CASSSDRVGLSPLHF. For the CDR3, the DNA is TGTGCCAGCAGTTCCGACAGGGTAGGCTTGTCACCCCTCCACTTT.

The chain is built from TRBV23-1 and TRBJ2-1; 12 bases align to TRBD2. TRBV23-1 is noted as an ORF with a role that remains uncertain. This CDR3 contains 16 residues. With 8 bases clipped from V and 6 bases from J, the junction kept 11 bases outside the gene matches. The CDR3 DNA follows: TGCGCCAGCTCCGGGCTAGCGGGGGGGCCAGCCAATGAGCAGTTCTTC. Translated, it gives CASSGLAGGPANEQFF.

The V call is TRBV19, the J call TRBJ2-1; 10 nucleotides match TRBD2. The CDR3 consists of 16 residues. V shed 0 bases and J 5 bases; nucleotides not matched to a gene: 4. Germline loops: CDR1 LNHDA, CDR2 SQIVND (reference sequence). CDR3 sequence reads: CASSIDWTSGDNEQFF. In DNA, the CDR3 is TGTGCCAGTAGTATAGACTGGACTAGCGGTGACAATGAGCAGTTCTTC.

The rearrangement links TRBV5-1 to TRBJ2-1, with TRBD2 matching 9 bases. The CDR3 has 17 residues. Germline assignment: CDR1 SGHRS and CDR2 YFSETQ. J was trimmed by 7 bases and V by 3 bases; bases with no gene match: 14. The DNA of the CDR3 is TGCGCCAGCAGCTCCGAAACCGGGACTAGCTTTGGTAATGAGCAGTTCTTC. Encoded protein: CASSSETGTSFGNEQFF. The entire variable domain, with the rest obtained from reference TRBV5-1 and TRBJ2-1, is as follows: KAGVTQTPRYLIKTRGQQVTLSCSPISGHRSVSWYQQTPGQGLQFLFEYFSETQRNKGNFPGRFSGRQFSNSRSEMNVSTLELGDSALYLCASSSETGTSFGNEQFFGPGTRLTVL.

The CDR3 coding sequence is TGTGCCAGCAGTTGGGACACGAACACTGAAGCTTTCTTT. Amino acid sequence: CASSWDTNTEAFF. The rearrangement uses TRBV5-4 and TRBJ1-1; D may be TRBD1 (6 bases). CDR1 is SGHNT, CDR2 YYREEE, per germline (reference sequence). This CDR3 is built from 13 residues. V lost 5 bases to trimming and J lost 1 base, with 9 bases between them.

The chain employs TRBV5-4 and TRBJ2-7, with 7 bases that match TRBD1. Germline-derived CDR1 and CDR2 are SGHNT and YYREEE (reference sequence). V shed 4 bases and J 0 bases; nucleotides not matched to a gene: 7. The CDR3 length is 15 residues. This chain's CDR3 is CASSPGTVSSYEQYF. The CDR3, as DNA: TGTGCCAGCAGCCCCGGGACAGTGAGCTCCTACGAGCAGTACTTC.

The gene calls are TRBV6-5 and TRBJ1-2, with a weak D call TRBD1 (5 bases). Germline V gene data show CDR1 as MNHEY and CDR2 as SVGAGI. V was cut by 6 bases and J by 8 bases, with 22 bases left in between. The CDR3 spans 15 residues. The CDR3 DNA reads TGTGCCAGCAGAGCCTTGGGCAGGGTAAAGAGCGGCTACACCTTC. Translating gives CASRALGRVKSGYTF.

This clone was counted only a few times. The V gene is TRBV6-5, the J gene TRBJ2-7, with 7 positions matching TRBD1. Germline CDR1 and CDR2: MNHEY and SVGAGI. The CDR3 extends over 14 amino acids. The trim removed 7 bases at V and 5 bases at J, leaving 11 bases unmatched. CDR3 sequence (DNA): TGTGCCAGCATGAGGATAGGGGGCAGGAACGAGCAGTACTTC. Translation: CASMRIGGRNEQYF.

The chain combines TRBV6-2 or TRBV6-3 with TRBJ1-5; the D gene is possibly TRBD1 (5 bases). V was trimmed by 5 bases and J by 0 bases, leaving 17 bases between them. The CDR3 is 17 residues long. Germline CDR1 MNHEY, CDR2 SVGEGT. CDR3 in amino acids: CASSTGTGLYSNQPQHF. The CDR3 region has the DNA TGTGCCAGCAGTACCGGGACGGGACTTTATAGCAATCAGCCCCAGCATTTT.

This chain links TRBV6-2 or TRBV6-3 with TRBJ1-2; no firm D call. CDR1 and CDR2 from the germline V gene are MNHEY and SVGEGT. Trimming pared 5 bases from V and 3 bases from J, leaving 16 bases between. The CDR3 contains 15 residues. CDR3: CASSGHGVRDYGYTF. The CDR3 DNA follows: TGTGCCAGCAGTGGCCACGGGGTTCGGGACTATGGCTACACCTTC.

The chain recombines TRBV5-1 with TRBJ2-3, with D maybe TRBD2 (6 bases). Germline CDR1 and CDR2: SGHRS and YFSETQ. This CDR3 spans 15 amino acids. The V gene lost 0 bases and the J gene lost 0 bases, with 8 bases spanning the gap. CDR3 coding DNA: TGCGCCAGCAGCTTGGCAGGGAGGAGCACAGATACGCAGTATTTT. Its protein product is CASSLAGRSTDTQYF.

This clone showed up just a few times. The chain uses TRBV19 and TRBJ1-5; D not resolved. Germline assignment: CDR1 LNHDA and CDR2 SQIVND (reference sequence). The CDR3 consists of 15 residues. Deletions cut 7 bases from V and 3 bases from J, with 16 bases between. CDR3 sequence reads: CASIGTGFANQPQHF. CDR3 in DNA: TGTGCCAGTATAGGTACGGGTTTCGCCAATCAGCCCCAGCATTTT.

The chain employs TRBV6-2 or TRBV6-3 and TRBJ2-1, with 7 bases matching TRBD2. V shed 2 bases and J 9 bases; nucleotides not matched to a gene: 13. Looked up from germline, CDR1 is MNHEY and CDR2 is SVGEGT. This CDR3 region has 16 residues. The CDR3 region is CASSYKGVAGKGEQFF. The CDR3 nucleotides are TGTGCCAGCAGTTACAAAGGAGTAGCGGGCAAAGGTGAGCAGTTCTTC.

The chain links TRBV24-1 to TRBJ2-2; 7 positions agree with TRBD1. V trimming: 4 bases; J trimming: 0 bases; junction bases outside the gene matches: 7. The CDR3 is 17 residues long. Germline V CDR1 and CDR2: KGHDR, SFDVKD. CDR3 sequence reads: CATSDPGTDANTGELFF. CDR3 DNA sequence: TGTGCCACCAGTGACCCTGGGACAGATGCGAACACCGGGGAGCTGTTTTTT.

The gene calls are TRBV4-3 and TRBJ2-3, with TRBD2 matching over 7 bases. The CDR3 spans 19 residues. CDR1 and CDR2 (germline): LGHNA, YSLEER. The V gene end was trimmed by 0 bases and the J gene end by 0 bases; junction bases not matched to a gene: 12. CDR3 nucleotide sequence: TGCGCCAGCAGCCAAGATAGGCTAGCGGTGAATCCTAGCACAGATACGCAGTATTTT. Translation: CASSQDRLAVNPSTDTQYF.

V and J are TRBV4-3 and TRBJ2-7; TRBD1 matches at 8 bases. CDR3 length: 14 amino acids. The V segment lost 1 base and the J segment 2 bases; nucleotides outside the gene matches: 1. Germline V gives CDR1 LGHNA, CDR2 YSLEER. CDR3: CASSQAQGAYEQYF. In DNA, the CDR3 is TGCGCCAGCAGCCAAGCACAGGGGGCCTACGAGCAGTACTTC.

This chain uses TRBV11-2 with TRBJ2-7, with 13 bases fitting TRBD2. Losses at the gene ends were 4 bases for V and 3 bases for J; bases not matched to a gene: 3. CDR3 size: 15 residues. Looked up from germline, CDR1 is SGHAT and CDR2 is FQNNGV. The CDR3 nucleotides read TGTGCCAGCAGCTGGGGGACTAGCGGGAACTACGAGCAGTACTTC. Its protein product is CASSWGTSGNYEQYF.

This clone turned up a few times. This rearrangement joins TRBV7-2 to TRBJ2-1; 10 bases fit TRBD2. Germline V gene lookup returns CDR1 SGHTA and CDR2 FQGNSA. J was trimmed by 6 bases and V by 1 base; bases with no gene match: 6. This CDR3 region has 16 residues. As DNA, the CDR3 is TGTGCCAGCAGCTTAGTGAGCGGGAGGGGTCGCAATGAGCAGTTCTTC. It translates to CASSLVSGRGRNEQFF.

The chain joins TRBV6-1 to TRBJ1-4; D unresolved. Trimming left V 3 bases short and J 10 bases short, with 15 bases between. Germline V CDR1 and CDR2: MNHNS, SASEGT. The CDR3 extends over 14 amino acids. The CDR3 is CASSDGIEVGKLFF. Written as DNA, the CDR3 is TGTGCCAGCAGTGACGGGATCGAGGTGGGAAAACTGTTTTTT.

DNA for the CDR3: TGTGCCAGTAGTTTTGCAGGGAACGAGCAGTACTTC. Translated: CASSFAGNEQYF. The chain combines TRBV19 with TRBJ2-7; possible D gene TRBD1, 5 bases. Germline V gene data show CDR1 as LNHDA and CDR2 as SQIVND (reference sequence). The CDR3 runs to 12 residues. V was pared by 5 bases and J by 5 bases, with 10 bases between. Drawing the rest from reference TRBV19 and TRBJ2-7, the complete variable domain is DGGITQSPKYLFRKEGQNVTLSCEQNLNHDAMYWYRQDPGQGLRLIYYSQIVNDFQKGDIAEGYSVSREKKESFPLTVTSAQKNPTAFYLCASSFAGNEQYFGPGTRLTVT.